This T cell receptor (beta chain) derives from a study of T cells in Graves' hyperthyroidism and ophthalmopathy. The study's findings and limits: A model of 13 V-J features distinguished ophthalmopathy from stable hyperthyroidism.

Participants, patients aged 18 to 65, had newly diagnosed hyperthyroidism with a duration under 2 months. Source material for PBMCs was roughly 10 ml fresh peripheral blood. Amplification yielded TCR beta CDR3 regions, with RNA transcripts as the source. The TCR CDR3 was amplified in a first-round RT-PCR using the HTBI primer set. TCRdb reprocessed the multiplex PCR reads via MiXCR and lists one record per CDR3 protein. The sample lists more than 500,000 distinct CDR3 sequences; 15% to 20% were seen once. V lost 3 bases and J lost 6, with 12 bases in between. Germline CDR1 is LGHDT and CDR2 is YNNKEL (reference sequence). This CDR3 spans 14 amino acids. In this sample, this clonotype turned up many times. What it binds is unknown.

Sequences were obtained from blood. This TCR was sampled from a woman aged 25 to 39 with Graves' hyperthyroidism. The chain carries TRBV3-1 and TRBJ2-1; D unresolved. The CDR3, as DNA: TGTGCCAGCAGCCAGTGGGCCCGTCTCAATGAGCAGTTCTTC. Its translation is CASSQWARLNEQFF.